One sample yielded the 17 T cell receptor beta chains listed below, sequenced in a study of blood T cells in healthy people across ages. Through a sample-barcoded 5' primer and a J-beta primer mix, a second PCR was run for about 6 to 12 cycles. TCRdb processed the 5' RACE reads anew with MiXCR; each CDR3 protein has one entry. The sample contains some 1.1 million distinct CDR3 sequences, roughly two fifths of which appear only once. The sequencing input was blood. Every receptor here comes from a man in his late teens or twenties in good health.

Remarks on this clonotype: A read error is likely, as this CDR3 ends without the conserved phenylalanine or tryptophan. The chain has TRBV20-1 and TRBJ2-7; a possible D gene is TRBD2 (5 bases). V lost 2 bases, J lost 2 bases, and 13 bases lay in between. The CDR3 extends over 14 amino acids. The germline V gene encodes CDR1 DFQATT and CDR2 SNEGSKA (reference sequence). The CDR3 DNA is TGCAGTGCTAGACGACCGTCCGGGGCCTACGAGCAGTACTCC. Protein product: CSARRPSGAYEQYS.

V usage is TRBV29-1 and J usage is TRBJ2-1; maybe TRBD2 (5 bases). Germline CDR1 SQVTM, CDR2 ANQGSEA. CDR3 length: 13 residues. V lost 4 bases, J lost 2 bases, and 9 bases lay in between. In DNA, the CDR3 is TGCAGCGTTGTGAGGGTTACCTACAATGAGCAGTTCTTC. Translated: CSVVRVTYNEQFF.

This chain connects TRBV7-2 to TRBJ2-3, with D uncertain. V lost 1 base and J lost 5, with 10 bases in between. The CDR3 totals 14 residues. Germline CDR1 and CDR2: SGHTA and FQGNSA. Here the CDR3 reads CASSLGANGDTQYF. CDR3 DNA: TGTGCCAGCAGCTTAGGGGCCAATGGAGATACGCAGTATTTT.

The chain has TRBV20-1 and TRBJ1-2, with D unclear. The V end lost 0 bases, the J end lost 5 bases, and 13 bases lay between the germline ends. Germline values: CDR1 DFQATT, CDR2 SNEGSKA (reference sequence). This CDR3 is built from 14 residues. CDR3 bases: TGCAGTGCTAGAGAGCCAGACCCCAGATATGGCTACACCTTC. This sequence encodes CSAREPDPRYGYTF.

The DNA for the CDR3 is TGTGCCAGCAGCGTGTACTTCGGGGATACGCAGTATTTT. This sequence encodes CASSVYFGDTQYF. The J gene is TRBJ2-3, the V gene TRBV7-2; D remains unclear. The V end lost 5 bases, the J end lost 6 bases, and 12 bases lay between the germline ends. CDR1 and CDR2 (germline): SGHTA, FQGNSA. The CDR3 loop spans 13 amino acids.

This clonotype was counted between two and nine times. The gene calls are TRBV27 and TRBJ1-6, with 7 nucleotides matching TRBD1. Trimming removed 5 bases from V and 6 bases from J; junction bases left unmatched: 7. Germline CDR1 is MNHEY and CDR2 is SMNVEV (reference sequence). This CDR3 has 15 residues. The CDR3 DNA reads as TGTGCCAGCAGTGCCCTAGGACAGGTTAATTCACCCCTCCACTTT. Amino acid sequence: CASSALGQVNSPLHF.

V usage is TRBV4-1 and J usage is TRBJ1-1; 7 nucleotides align to TRBD1. V trimming: 4 bases; J trimming: 4 bases; junction bases outside the gene matches: 12. CDR3 size: 16 residues. Germline lookup yields CDR1 MGHRA and CDR2 YSYEKL. In nucleotides, the CDR3 is TGCGCCAGCAGCCTCCAAAACAGGGGATCGGGCACTGAAGCTTTCTTT. This encodes CASSLQNRGSGTEAFF.

The chain couples TRBV21-1 to TRBJ1-1; the table's D call of TRBD1 was not tested on the DNA. TRBV21-1 is labeled a pseudogene. The length of the CDR3 is 16 residues. Here the CDR3 DNA reads TGTGCCAGCAGCAGAACCGGGACAGGGAGAAACACTGAAGCTTTCTTT. Translated: CASSRTGTGRNTEAFF.

The table lists this clonotype with a few counts. V gene TRBV27 combines with J gene TRBJ2-2; D ambiguous. CDR1 MNHEY and CDR2 SMNVEV come from the germline V gene (reference sequence). CDR3 length equals 14 residues. The V end lost 2 bases, the J end lost 0 bases, and 4 bases lay between the germline ends. The CDR3 nucleotides read TGTGCCAGCAGTTTAAGGCCGAACACCGGGGAGCTGTTTTTT. Translated, it gives CASSLRPNTGELFF.

This clonotype was counted between two and nine times. Written as DNA, the CDR3 is TGTGCCAGCAGCTTGCGGAGGGCAGCGGGGGCATACAATGAGCAGTTCTTC. It yields the protein CASSLRRAAGAYNEQFF. The chain has TRBV5-5 and TRBJ2-1; the match to TRBD2 covers 8 bases. Germline V gives CDR1 SGHKS, CDR2 YYEKEE (reference sequence). V lost 1 base to trimming and J lost 4 bases; unmatched junction nucleotides: 10. This CDR3 region has 17 residues.

This clonotype was detected only a few times. The rearrangement links TRBV29-1 to TRBJ1-1; 8 positions agree with TRBD1. The germline V gene has CDR1 SQVTM and CDR2 ANQGSEA. Germline trimming cut 7 bases from V and 1 base from J; bases unmatched to any gene: 5. This CDR3 spans 13 amino acids. CDR3 DNA sequence: TGCAGCGGTACAGGGGGGACGAACACTGAAGCTTTCTTT. Translating gives CSGTGGTNTEAFF.

The chain recombines TRBV7-2 with TRBJ2-6, with D tentatively TRBD1 or TRBD2 (5 bases each). From germline, CDR1 is SGHTA and CDR2 FQGNSA. The length of the CDR3 is 15 residues. V shed 10 bases and J shed 4 bases, with 17 bases lying between them. CDR3 in amino acids: CATSPGATGANVLTF. In DNA, the CDR3 is TGTGCCACGAGCCCCGGGGCGACGGGGGCCAACGTCCTGACTTTC.

This rearrangement joins TRBV4-3 to TRBJ2-2; perhaps TRBD1 as D (5 bases). The V and J ends lost 0 bases and 0 bases respectively, with 14 bases between them. The CDR3 spans 18 residues. Germline V lookup: CDR1 LGHNA, CDR2 YSLEER. CDR3 protein: CASSQDLVYRTNTGELFF. CDR3 nucleotide sequence: TGCGCCAGCAGCCAAGATCTGGTCTACAGGACGAACACCGGGGAGCTGTTTTTT.

The table lists this clonotype with a few counts. The genes are TRBV6-2 or TRBV6-3 and TRBJ2-7; D unclear. CDR1 is MNHEY, CDR2 SVGEGT, per germline. V lost 2 bases to trimming and J lost 3 bases, with 11 bases between them. The CDR3 sequence is 14 residues long. In DNA form, the CDR3 reads TGTGCCAGCAGTTACCTCCTCTCCATCTACGAGCAGTACTTC. Encoded protein: CASSYLLSIYEQYF.

The chain is built from TRBV7-8 and TRBJ1-5, with D perhaps matching TRBD1 (5 bases). From germline, CDR1 is SGHVS and CDR2 FQNEAQ. This CDR3 is 18 amino acids long. V was trimmed by 3 bases and J by 0 bases, leaving 18 bases between them. The CDR3 here is CASSFRTGTDYSNQPQHF. CDR3 sequence (DNA): TGTGCCAGCAGCTTCCGTACCGGGACGGACTATAGCAATCAGCCCCAGCATTTT.

Only a few counts were recorded for this clonotype. The V gene is TRBV7-2, the J gene TRBJ1-5; D possibly corresponds to TRBD1 (5 bases). The length of the CDR3 is 14 residues. The germline V gene encodes CDR1 SGHTA and CDR2 FQGNSA. The germline V and J ends were trimmed by 5 bases and 7 bases, with 15 bases remaining between them. The CDR3 nucleotides read TGTGCCAGCAGCCCAAGGGGTAGCGGACAGCCCCAGCATTTT. Residues: CASSPRGSGQPQHF.

About this clonotype: A much larger clone lies a single base off, so this may be a read error. This chain connects TRBV7-2 to TRBJ2-3; D is ambiguous. In germline, CDR1 is SGHTA, CDR2 FQGNSA. The CDR3 sequence is 17 residues long. V lost 1 base, J lost 2 bases, and 16 bases lay in between. The CDR3 loop is CASSLVVATKNTDTQYF. The DNA of the CDR3 is TGTGCCAGCAGCTTAGTTGTGGCAACCAAGAACACAGATACGCAGTATTTT.